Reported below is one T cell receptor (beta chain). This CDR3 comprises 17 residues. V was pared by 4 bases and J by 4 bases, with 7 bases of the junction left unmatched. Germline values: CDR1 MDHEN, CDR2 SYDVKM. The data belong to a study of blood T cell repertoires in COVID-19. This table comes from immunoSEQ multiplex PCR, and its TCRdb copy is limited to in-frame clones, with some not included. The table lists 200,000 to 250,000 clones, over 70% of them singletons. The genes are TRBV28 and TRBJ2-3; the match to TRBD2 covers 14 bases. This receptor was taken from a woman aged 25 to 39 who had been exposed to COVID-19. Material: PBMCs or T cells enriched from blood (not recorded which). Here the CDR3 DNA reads TGTGCCAGCAGTTCCGGGACTAGCGGGAGACGGCCAGATACGCAGTATTTT. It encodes CASSSGTSGRRPDTQYF.